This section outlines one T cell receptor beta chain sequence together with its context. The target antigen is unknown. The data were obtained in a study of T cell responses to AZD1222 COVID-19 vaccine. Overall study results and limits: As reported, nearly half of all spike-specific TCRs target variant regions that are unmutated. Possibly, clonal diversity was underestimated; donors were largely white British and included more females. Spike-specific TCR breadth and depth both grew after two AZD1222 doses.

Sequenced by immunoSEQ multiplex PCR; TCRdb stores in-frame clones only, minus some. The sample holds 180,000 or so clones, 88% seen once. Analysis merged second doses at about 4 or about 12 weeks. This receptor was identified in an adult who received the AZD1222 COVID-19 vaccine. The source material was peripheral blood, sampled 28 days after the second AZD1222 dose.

In DNA form, the CDR3 reads TGTGCCAGCAGCGCATCAGGGGATCAGCCCCAGCATTTT. Translated: CASSASGDQPQHF. The V and J genes are TRBV7-2 and TRBJ1-5; possible D gene TRBD1, 6 bases. CDR1 and CDR2 (germline): SGHTA, FQGNSA. This CDR3 is 13 amino acids long. Trimming left V 5 bases short and J 5 bases short, with 10 bases between.